The sequence of this TCR beta chain was determined in a study of cytomegalovirus exposure and HLA in healthy donors. At sampling all donors were nominally healthy, likely with unrecorded immune exposures. Primers for the PCR totalled 60 Vbeta and 13 Jbeta. Assay used: immunoSEQ multiplex PCR; TCRdb lists only in-frame clones, some missing. This sample's table has about 130,000 clones. Sequenced: PBMCs. This sequence was found in a woman aged 40 to 55 in good health and CMV-seropositive.

DNA of the CDR3: TGTGCCAGCAGCGCGGCGCCCAGCGGGAAGTACAATGAGCAGTTCTTC. Amino acid sequence: CASSAAPSGKYNEQFF. This chain connects TRBV7-2 to TRBJ2-1; 7 bases are shared with TRBD2. V shed 5 bases, J shed 4 bases, and the junction held 11 bases outside the gene matches. The CDR3 has 16 residues. The V gene's germline CDR1 is SGHTA and CDR2 FQGNSA. Drawing the rest from reference TRBV7-2 and TRBJ2-1, the complete variable domain is GAGVSQSPSNKVTEKGKDVELRCDPISGHTALYWYRQSLGQGLEFLIYFQGNSAPDKSGLPSDRFSAERTGGSVSTLTIQRTQQEDSAVYLCASSAAPSGKYNEQFFGPGTRLTVL.